This entry describes one T cell receptor (beta chain). Its antigen is unknown. Read data end 3 residues before the CDR3 end; the end is taken from the germline J gene. V trimming: 2 bases; J trimming: 6 bases; junction bases outside the gene matches: 1. Germline V lookup: CDR1 MNHEY, CDR2 SVGEGT. The CDR3 runs to 12 residues. This sample was taken from a study of T cells in women clearing cervical HPV infection. Dot-blot hybridization genotyped cervical HPV amplified with MY09/MY11 PCR. Study observations and caveats: CIN3+ cases had significantly higher TCR richness than controls; evenness did not differ. TRBV6-7 abundance was lower in cases than controls (around 0.1% versus 0.15%).

Clones were sequenced by immunoSEQ multiplex PCR, and TCRdb holds only the in-frame ones, with some missing. The table counts tens of thousands of clones; 1.2% lies in the top ten. The TCR was taken from a woman between 18 and 69 years old with a cervical HPV16 infection that either progressed to CIN3+ or cleared (not recorded which). The sequenced sample consisted of blood buffy coat. This chain links TRBV6-2 or TRBV6-3 with TRBJ2-7; 7 bases map to TRBD2. The CDR3 loop is CASSYGGGEQYF. Partial CDR3 DNA: TGTGCCAGCAGTTACGGCGGGGGCGAG.